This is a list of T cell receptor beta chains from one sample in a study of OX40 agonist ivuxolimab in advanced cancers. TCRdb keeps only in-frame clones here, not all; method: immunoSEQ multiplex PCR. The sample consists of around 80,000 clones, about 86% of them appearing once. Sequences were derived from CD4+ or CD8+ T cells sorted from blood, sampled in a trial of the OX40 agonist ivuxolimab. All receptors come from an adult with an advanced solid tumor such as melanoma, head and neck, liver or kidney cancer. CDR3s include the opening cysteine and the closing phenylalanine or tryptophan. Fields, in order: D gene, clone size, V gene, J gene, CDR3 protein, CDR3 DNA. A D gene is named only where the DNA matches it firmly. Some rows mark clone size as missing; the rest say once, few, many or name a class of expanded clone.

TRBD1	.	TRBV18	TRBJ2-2	CASSPRQTGVTGELFF	TGTGCCAGCTCACCACGGCAGACAGGGGTCACCGGGGAGCTGTTTTTT
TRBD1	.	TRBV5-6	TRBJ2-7	CASSWTGGVYEQYF	TGTGCCAGCAGCTGGACAGGGGGCGTCTACGAGCAGTACTTC
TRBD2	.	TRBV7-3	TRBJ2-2	CASSHTAGLFPGELFF	TGTGCCAGCAGCCACACAGCGGGACTGTTTCCCGGGGAGCTGTTTTTT
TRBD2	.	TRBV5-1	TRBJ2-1	CASSFSGLALDEQFF	TGCGCCAGCAGCTTCTCGGGACTAGCGCTCGATGAGCAGTTCTTC
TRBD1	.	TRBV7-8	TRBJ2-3	CASSSDLGGTYTDTQYF	TGTGCCAGCAGCTCCGACTTAGGGGGCACGTACACAGATACGCAGTATTTT
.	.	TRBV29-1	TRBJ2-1	CSVGNNEQFF	TGCAGCGTTGGAAACAATGAGCAGTTCTTC
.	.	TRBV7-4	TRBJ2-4	CASSFGRVPKNIQYF	TGTGCCAGCAGCTTCGGGCGGGTCCCCAAAAACATTCAGTACTTC
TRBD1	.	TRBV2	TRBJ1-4	CASTQDRSNEKLFF	TGTGCCAGCACCCAGGACAGGAGTAATGAAAAACTGTTTTTT
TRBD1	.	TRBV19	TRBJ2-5	CASSIVPGQGETQYF	TGTGCCAGTAGTATAGTCCCGGGACAGGGAGAGACCCAGTACTTC
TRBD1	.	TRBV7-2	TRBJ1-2	CASSQSPGTGWGTNYGYTF	TGTGCCAGCAGCCAGAGTCCCGGGACAGGTTGGGGGACTAACTATGGCTACACCTTC
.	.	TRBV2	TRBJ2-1	CASSDRTSYNEQFF	TGTGCCAGCAGTGATAGGACCTCCTACAATGAGCAGTTCTTC
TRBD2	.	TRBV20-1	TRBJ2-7	CSAISGRWQYF	TGCAGTGCTATTAGCGGGAGATGGCAGTACTTC
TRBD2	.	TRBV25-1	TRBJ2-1	CASRPLAGLYNEQFF	TGTGCCAGCCGCCCACTAGCGGGACTTTACAATGAGCAGTTCTTC
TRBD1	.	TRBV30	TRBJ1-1	CAHDRGRNTEAFF	TGTGCCCACGACAGGGGGCGGAACACTGAAGCTTTCTTT
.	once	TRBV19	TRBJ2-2	CASSRPGRNTGELFF	TGTGCCAGTAGTCGCCCGGGACGGAACACCGGGGAGCTGTTTTTT
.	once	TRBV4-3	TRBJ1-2	CASSQDLALEVYGYTF	TGCGCCAGCAGCCAAGATTTAGCCCTGGAGGTCTATGGCTACACCTTC
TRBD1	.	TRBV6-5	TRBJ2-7	CASSYRGQGVEQYF	TGTGCCAGCAGTTACAGGGGACAGGGGGTAGAGCAGTACTTC
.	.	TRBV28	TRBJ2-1	CASSGSGGGGYNEQFF	TGTGCCAGCAGTGGGTCTGGGGGCGGGGGATACAATGAGCAGTTCTTC
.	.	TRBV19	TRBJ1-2	CASSTGTRERYTF	TGTGCCAGTAGTACCGGGACGAGAGAACGCTACACCTTC
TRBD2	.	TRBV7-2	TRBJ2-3	CASSEPSGRRADTQYF	TGTGCCAGCAGCGAACCTAGCGGGAGAAGGGCAGATACGCAGTATTTT